Listed below are T cell receptor beta chains from one sample, sequenced in a study of cytomegalovirus exposure and HLA in healthy donors. Some clones are missing from TCRdb's copy, which holds only in-frame ones; the method was immunoSEQ multiplex PCR. The data show 93,000 or so clones, about 77% seen once. Sequences were obtained from PBMCs. The receptor set was obtained from a woman younger than 35 in good health and CMV-seropositive. Each CDR3 is given with its conserved first and last residue. Fields, in order: D gene, V gene, clone size, J gene, CDR3 protein, CDR3 DNA. The D gene is left open where the match is weak. Clone sizes are given selectively: once, few, many, or a class where the clone is expanded.

D: NA
V: TRBV29-1
size: NA
J: TRBJ1-3
CDR3: CSVVVRSGNTIYF
DNA: TGCAGCGTTGTGGTTAGATCTGGAAACACCATATATTTT

D: NA
V: TRBV29-1
size: NA
J: TRBJ1-2
CDR3: CSVEDRGASTF
DNA: TGCAGCGTTGAAGATCGGGGGGCTAGTACCTTC

D: TRBD2
V: TRBV7-2
size: NA
J: TRBJ2-5
CDR3: CASSPSGMQETQYF
DNA: TGTGCCAGCAGCCCTAGCGGGATGCAAGAGACCCAGTACTTC

D: TRBD1
V: TRBV9
size: NA
J: TRBJ1-2
CDR3: CASSVANRGNYGYTF
DNA: TGTGCCAGCAGCGTAGCGAACAGGGGGAACTATGGCTACACCTTC

D: NA
V: TRBV9
size: NA
J: TRBJ2-7
CDR3: CASSVAAQGTYEQYF
DNA: TGTGCCAGCAGCGTAGCCGCCCAGGGCACCTACGAGCAGTACTTC

D: NA
V: TRBV5-5
size: NA
J: TRBJ2-7
CDR3: CASSIQGAPREQYF
DNA: TGTGCCAGCAGCATACAGGGTGCGCCTAGGGAGCAGTACTTC

D: TRBD1
V: TRBV13
size: NA
J: TRBJ2-5
CDR3: CASSLGTGKETQYF
DNA: TGTGCCAGCAGCTTGGGGACAGGAAAAGAGACCCAGTACTTC

D: NA
V: TRBV19
size: NA
J: TRBJ1-1
CDR3: CASNLRPLDTEAFF
DNA: TGTGCCAGTAACTTGAGGCCCCTAGATACTGAAGCTTTCTTT

D: NA
V: TRBV6-1
size: NA
J: TRBJ1-2
CDR3: CASSERVSGGRGYTF
DNA: TGTGCCAGCAGTGAAAGAGTTAGCGGAGGGCGAGGCTACACCTTC

D: TRBD1
V: TRBV12-5
size: NA
J: TRBJ1-5
CDR3: CASGLGQGANQPQHF
DNA: TGTGCTAGTGGTTTAGGACAGGGGGCCAATCAGCCCCAGCATTTT

D: NA
V: TRBV7-3
size: NA
J: TRBJ2-5
CDR3: CASSLRGAETQYF
DNA: TGTGCCAGCAGCCTCAGGGGCGCAGAGACCCAGTACTTC

D: TRBD1
V: TRBV14
size: once
J: TRBJ2-1
CDR3: CASSLITGVEQFF
DNA: TGTGCCAGCAGCCTCATTACAGGGGTCGAGCAGTTCTTC

D: NA
V: TRBV4-2
size: NA
J: TRBJ1-2
CDR3: CASSQTTGNYGYTF
DNA: TGTGCCAGCAGCCAGACAACAGGGAACTATGGCTACACCTTC

D: NA
V: TRBV5-6
size: NA
J: TRBJ2-2
CDR3: CASSPGGATGELFF
DNA: TGTGCCAGCAGCCCCGGGGGAGCGACCGGGGAGCTGTTTTTT

D: TRBD2
V: TRBV7-2
size: NA
J: TRBJ2-1
CDR3: CASSLASGRPYNEQFF
DNA: TGTGCCAGCAGCTTGGCTAGCGGCCGACCTTACAATGAGCAGTTCTTC

D: TRBD2
V: TRBV13
size: NA
J: TRBJ2-1
CDR3: CASRIAGGSYNEQFF
DNA: TGTGCCAGCAGGATAGCGGGGGGCAGCTACAATGAGCAGTTCTTC

D: NA
V: TRBV6-4
size: NA
J: TRBJ2-3
CDR3: CASSDSAGMGTDTQYF
DNA: TGTGCCAGCAGTGACTCGGCAGGGATGGGCACAGATACGCAGTATTTT

D: NA
V: TRBV9
size: NA
J: TRBJ1-1
CDR3: CASSATGSTEAFF
DNA: TGTGCCAGCAGCGCCACAGGGAGTACTGAAGCTTTCTTT

D: NA
V: TRBV18
size: medium-sized
J: TRBJ2-6
CDR3: CASSPEWDFSSGANVLTF
DNA: TGTGCCAGCTCACCGGAGTGGGACTTCAGCTCTGGGGCCAACGTCCTGACTTTC

D: TRBD1
V: TRBV19
size: NA
J: TRBJ2-7
CDR3: CASSTGGYEQYF
DNA: TGTGCCAGTAGCACAGGGGGCTACGAGCAGTACTTC

D: TRBD2
V: TRBV2
size: NA
J: TRBJ2-5
CDR3: CASSPGLASQETQYF
DNA: TGTGCCAGCAGCCCGGGACTAGCCAGCCAAGAGACCCAGTACTTC

D: NA
V: TRBV6-1
size: NA
J: TRBJ2-1
CDR3: CANSARLSAYNEQFF
DNA: TGTGCCAACAGTGCTAGACTCAGCGCCTACAATGAGCAGTTCTTC

D: TRBD1
V: TRBV5-1
size: once
J: TRBJ1-1
CDR3: CASSSTGAGTEAFF
DNA: TGCGCCAGCAGCTCCACAGGGGCGGGCACTGAAGCTTTCTTT

D: TRBD1
V: TRBV2
size: NA
J: TRBJ1-2
CDR3: CASRITGEVHGYTF
DNA: TGTGCCAGCAGAATCACAGGGGAAGTTCACGGCTACACCTTC

D: NA
V: TRBV2
size: NA
J: TRBJ1-3
CDR3: CASSPRSSSGNTIYF
DNA: TGTGCCAGCAGTCCTAGGTCCAGCTCTGGAAACACCATATATTTT

D: NA
V: TRBV14
size: NA
J: TRBJ2-7
CDR3: CASSHSLEGWEYF
DNA: TGTGCCAGCAGCCATTCCTTAGAGGGATGGGAGTACTTC

D: NA
V: TRBV9
size: NA
J: TRBJ1-4
CDR3: CASSVGGVEGEKLFF
DNA: TGTGCCAGCAGCGTAGGAGGTGTGGAGGGTGAAAAACTGTTTTTT

D: NA
V: TRBV5-1
size: NA
J: TRBJ2-1
CDR3: CASSLDSDYNEQFF
DNA: TGCGCCAGCAGCTTGGACTCTGACTACAATGAGCAGTTCTTC

D: TRBD1
V: TRBV10-3
size: NA
J: TRBJ2-5
CDR3: CAINPGQEETQYF
DNA: TGTGCCATCAACCCGGGACAGGAGGAGACCCAGTACTTC

D: TRBD2
V: TRBV28
size: NA
J: TRBJ2-7
CDR3: CASSLRGGPYEQYF
DNA: TGTGCCAGCAGTTTACGGGGGGGACCCTACGAGCAGTACTTC

D: TRBD1
V: TRBV29-1
size: NA
J: TRBJ2-2
CDR3: CSACIQRQGWDTGELFF
DNA: TGCAGCGCCTGTATACAGAGACAGGGTTGGGACACCGGGGAGCTGTTTTTT

D: TRBD1
V: TRBV5-4
size: NA
J: TRBJ2-5
CDR3: CASSRQGRQETQYF
DNA: TGTGCCAGCTCCAGACAGGGGAGGCAAGAGACCCAGTACTTC

D: TRBD1
V: TRBV5-6
size: NA
J: TRBJ1-6
CDR3: CASSWGTGGSPLHF
DNA: TGTGCCAGCAGCTGGGGGACAGGGGGGTCACCCCTCCACTTT

D: TRBD2
V: TRBV7-9
size: NA
J: TRBJ2-3
CDR3: CASSTTSGGDTQYF
DNA: TGTGCCAGCAGCACTACTAGCGGGGGAGATACGCAGTATTTT

D: NA
V: TRBV9
size: once
J: TRBJ2-1
CDR3: CASSVVGADVNPDYNEQFF
DNA: TGTGCCAGCAGCGTAGTTGGAGCGGATGTGAACCCTGACTACAATGAGCAGTTCTTC

D: NA
V: TRBV18
size: NA
J: TRBJ2-3
CDR3: CASSPPVTDTQYF
DNA: TGTGCCAGCTCACCACCCGTCACAGATACGCAGTATTTT

D: NA
V: TRBV2
size: NA
J: TRBJ2-7
CDR3: CASSYSTGVFSYEQYF
DNA: TGTGCCAGCAGTTATAGCACAGGTGTTTTCTCCTACGAGCAGTACTTC

D: TRBD1
V: TRBV7-3
size: NA
J: TRBJ2-4
CDR3: CASSLQGDRASTNIQYF
DNA: TGTGCCAGCAGCTTACAGGGCGACAGGGCGAGTACGAACATTCAGTACTTC